Below, 21 T cell receptor beta chains from the same sample are listed, as sequenced in a study of shared clonotypes between healthy human individuals. Only in-frame clones appear in the TCRdb table, and some are missing; sequencing was by immunoSEQ multiplex PCR. The profile covers a few hundred thousand clones, with roughly 97% appearing a single time and roughly 0.05% taken by the ten largest. Sequencing was carried out using naive CD4+ T cells sorted from blood. The subset denotes: CD45RA+ positively selected. The receptors were gathered from a woman in her 30s in good health.

The CDR3 nucleotides read TGTGCCAGCAGTTTAGCGGGAATATGGTCCGCCGGGGAGCTGTTTTTT. Translating it yields CASSLAGIWSAGELFF. V gene TRBV28 combines with J gene TRBJ2-2, with a possible D match to TRBD2 (6 bases). Germline V CDR1 and CDR2: MDHEN, SYDVKM. The CDR3 loop spans 16 amino acids. Trimming took off 2 bases at V and 6 bases at J, with 16 bases between the two ends.

This chain links TRBV18 with TRBJ2-7; TRBD2 agrees at 9 bases. Trimming took 3 bases from V and 0 from J; bases not matched to a gene: 3. The germline V gene has CDR1 KGHSH and CDR2 LQKENI. The CDR3 consists of 15 residues. CDR3 DNA sequence: TGTGCCAGCTCACCCAATAGCGGGAGCTCCTACGAGCAGTACTTC. The encoded protein is CASSPNSGSSYEQYF.

The chain carries TRBV6-5 and TRBJ2-3; 8 bases line up with TRBD2. J lost 2 bases, V lost 5 bases, and 6 bases had no gene match. The CDR3 length is 15 residues. From germline, CDR1 is MNHEY and CDR2 SVGAGI. The CDR3 region has the DNA TGTGCCAGCAGTGGGCGGGGGGTACCCACAGATACGCAGTATTTT. It codes for CASSGRGVPTDTQYF.

The chain has TRBV27 and TRBJ2-2, with 7 bases that match TRBD1. The CDR3 contains 15 residues. From germline, CDR1 is MNHEY and CDR2 SMNVEV (reference sequence). The V and J ends lost 6 bases and 4 bases, in that order; junction bases with no gene match: 8. This chain's CDR3 is CASRSGQESTGELFF. The CDR3, as DNA: TGTGCCAGCAGATCAGGACAGGAAAGCACCGGGGAGCTGTTTTTT.

This chain joins TRBV10-1 and TRBJ2-7; 12 bases line up with TRBD2. Germline V gives CDR1 WNHNN, CDR2 SYGVQD (reference sequence). CDR3 length equals 17 residues. The V and J ends lost 5 bases and 4 bases, in that order; junction bases with no gene match: 12. CDR3 sequence (DNA): TGCGCCAGCAGTCCTAGCCCGGGACTAGCGGGCCATTACGAGCAGTACTTC. Translation: CASSPSPGLAGHYEQYF.

The V call is TRBV28, the J call TRBJ2-1, with TRBD2 matching over 8 bases. The V gene end was trimmed by 3 bases and the J gene end by 10 bases; junction bases not matched to a gene: 14. The CDR3 runs to 16 residues. Germline V gives CDR1 MDHEN, CDR2 SYDVKM. CDR3 in amino acids: CASSFSGREWQDEQFF. In DNA form, the CDR3 reads TGTGCCAGCAGTTTCTCCGGGAGGGAGTGGCAAGACGAGCAGTTCTTC.

The gene calls are TRBV10-3 and TRBJ1-4; D might be TRBD1 (5 bases). CDR1 and CDR2 from the germline V gene are ENHRY and SYGVKD. The CDR3 loop spans 15 amino acids. The V gene lost 2 bases and the J gene lost 5 bases, with 12 bases spanning the gap. CDR3 nucleotide sequence: TGTGCCATCAGTGAGAGCTGGGGCCGCAATGAAAAACTGTTTTTT. This encodes CAISESWGRNEKLFF.

The rearrangement links TRBV5-1 to TRBJ2-2; D uncertain. The CDR3 is made up of 13 amino acids. Trimming pared 5 bases from V and 1 base from J, leaving 6 bases between. CDR1 and CDR2 (germline): SGHRS, YFSETQ. CDR3 coding DNA: TGCGCCAGCAGTGAGCTGAACACCGGGGAGCTGTTTTTT. This codes for CASSELNTGELFF.

The gene calls are TRBV19 and TRBJ2-3; 13 bases line up with TRBD2. Germline lookup yields CDR1 LNHDA and CDR2 SQIVND (reference sequence). V lost 5 bases, J lost 1 base, and 6 bases stayed unmatched. The CDR3 spans 17 residues. CDR3 residues: CASSPGTSGDGTDTQYF. The CDR3 DNA reads as TGTGCCAGTAGTCCCGGGACTAGCGGGGACGGCACAGATACGCAGTATTTT.

The chain couples TRBV5-1 to TRBJ2-2; D could derive from TRBD1 or TRBD2 (7 bases each). V dropped 4 bases and J dropped 5 bases, with 15 bases sitting between them. The CDR3 loop spans 15 amino acids. From germline, CDR1 is SGHRS and CDR2 YFSETQ. The CDR3 spells CASSQQGRETGELFF. CDR3 DNA: TGCGCCAGCAGCCAACAGGGGAGGGAAACCGGGGAGCTGTTTTTT. Based on the CDR3 plus reference TRBV5-1 and TRBJ2-2, the full variable domain is KAGVTQTPRYLIKTRGQQVTLSCSPISGHRSVSWYQQTPGQGLQFLFEYFSETQRNKGNFPGRFSGRQFSNSRSEMNVSTLELGDSALYLCASSQQGRETGELFFGEGSRLTVL.

This clone was seen only a few times. The chain recombines TRBV4-1 with TRBJ1-5; no definite D call. The germline gives CDR1 MGHRA, CDR2 YSYEKL. V lost 0 bases and J 6 bases, leaving 3 bases between the germline ends. The CDR3 extends over 12 amino acids. DNA of the CDR3: TGCGCCAGCAGCCAAGAGGGTCAGCCCCAGCATTTT. It codes for CASSQEGQPQHF.

The chain uses TRBV2 and TRBJ2-1; 10 positions agree with TRBD2. The CDR3 contains 14 residues. Germline-derived CDR1 and CDR2 are SNHLY and FYNNEI. After removal of 6 bases from V and 6 bases from J, the junction contained 5 bases not matched to a gene. The CDR3 spells CASRKLAGLNEQFF. CDR3 coding DNA: TGTGCCAGCAGGAAACTAGCGGGACTCAATGAGCAGTTCTTC.

This chain connects TRBV10-1 to TRBJ1-4, with D possibly being TRBD1 (5 bases). The CDR3 runs to 15 residues. Between the trimmed V and J ends, which lost 0 bases and 7 bases, there was a span of 12 bases. CDR1 WNHNN and CDR2 SYGVQD come from the germline V gene (reference sequence). CDR3: CASSESHTGGEKLFF. CDR3 in DNA: TGCGCCAGCAGTGAGTCGCACACCGGGGGTGAAAAACTGTTTTTT.

The V and J genes are TRBV5-8 and TRBJ2-5; 9 nucleotides align to TRBD1. The CDR3 contains 17 residues. Germline V gene sequence: CDR1 SGHTS, CDR2 YDEGEE. Trimming at V came to 7 bases and at J to 2 bases, leaving 15 bases not matched to a gene. The CDR3 nucleotides are TGTGCCAGCGCCCTAGACGTTACAGGGGGCTCTCAAGAGACCCAGTACTTC. Protein product: CASALDVTGGSQETQYF.

The count of this clone is one. Distinct nucleotide sequences in the sample also encode this CDR3. This chain joins TRBV11-2 and TRBJ2-1; D is possibly TRBD2 (6 bases). The CDR3 is made up of 14 amino acids. The V gene lost 2 bases and the J gene lost 3 bases, with 8 bases spanning the gap. Germline CDR1 reads SGHAT; CDR2 reads FQNNGV. The CDR3 region is CASSLRGNYNEQFF. The DNA for the CDR3 is TGTGCCAGCAGCTTACGCGGGAACTACAATGAGCAGTTCTTC. Variable domain in full (rest from reference TRBV11-2 and TRBJ2-1): EAGVAQSPRYKIIEKRQSVAFWCNPISGHATLYWYQQILGQGPKLLIQFQNNGVVDDSQLPKDRFSAERLKGVDSTLKIQPAKLEDSAVYLCASSLRGNYNEQFFGPGTRLTVL.

The chain employs TRBV11-2 and TRBJ2-7; D is possibly TRBD1 (5 bases). The germline V gene has CDR1 SGHAT and CDR2 FQNNGV. The V end was cut by 5 bases, the J end by 2 bases, with 13 bases between. The CDR3 totals 14 residues. CDR3 in DNA: TGTGCCAGCAGCCCCCTCGACAGACCCTACGAGCAGTACTTC. Translation: CASSPLDRPYEQYF.

This clone has a handful of counts. The CDR3 bases are TGTGCCTGGAGTTCGTCTTACGAGCAGTACTTC. This sequence encodes CAWSSSYEQYF. J is TRBJ2-7 and V is TRBV30; D is unclear. Per germline, CDR1 GTSNPN and CDR2 SVGIG (reference sequence). The V and J ends lost 2 bases and 4 bases respectively, with 6 bases between them. The CDR3 loop spans 11 amino acids.

This rearrangement joins TRBV10-1 to TRBJ2-1, with 11 bases fitting TRBD2. Unmatched junction bases numbered 4, after V lost 5 bases and J lost 4 bases. The CDR3 sequence is 15 residues long. Germline V gene data show CDR1 as WNHNN and CDR2 as SYGVQD (reference sequence). Here the CDR3 reads CASSRSGGEYNEQFF. The CDR3, as DNA: TGCGCCAGCAGTCGTAGCGGGGGGGAATACAATGAGCAGTTCTTC.

The CDR3 sequence: CASSTRGRDNYNEQFF. DNA for the CDR3: TGCGCCAGCAGCACCCGAGGGAGGGATAACTACAATGAGCAGTTCTTC. The V call is TRBV5-1, the J call TRBJ2-1; TRBD2 agrees at 7 bases. Germline-derived CDR1 and CDR2 are SGHRS and YFSETQ. The CDR3 covers 16 residues. After removal of 4 bases from V and 3 bases from J, the junction contained 10 bases not matched to a gene.

This sequence joins TRBV28 and TRBJ2-2; TRBD2 agrees at 7 bases. The CDR3 runs 13 residues. Looked up from germline, CDR1 is MDHEN and CDR2 is SYDVKM. V shed 11 bases and J 0 bases; nucleotides not matched to a gene: 3. For the CDR3, the DNA is TGTGCCGGGACTAACCCGAACACCGGGGAGCTGTTTTTT. Translated: CAGTNPNTGELFF.

This clone is a singleton in its sample. This rearrangement joins TRBV5-5 to TRBJ1-5, with TRBD1 as a possible D gene (6 bases). The germline V and J ends were trimmed by 0 bases and 2 bases, with 12 bases remaining between them. Germline loops: CDR1 SGHKS, CDR2 YYEKEE (reference sequence). CDR3 length: 16 amino acids. CDR3 protein: CASSLEGGAGNQPQHF. The CDR3 nucleotides read TGTGCCAGCAGCTTGGAGGGGGGCGCAGGCAATCAGCCCCAGCATTTT.